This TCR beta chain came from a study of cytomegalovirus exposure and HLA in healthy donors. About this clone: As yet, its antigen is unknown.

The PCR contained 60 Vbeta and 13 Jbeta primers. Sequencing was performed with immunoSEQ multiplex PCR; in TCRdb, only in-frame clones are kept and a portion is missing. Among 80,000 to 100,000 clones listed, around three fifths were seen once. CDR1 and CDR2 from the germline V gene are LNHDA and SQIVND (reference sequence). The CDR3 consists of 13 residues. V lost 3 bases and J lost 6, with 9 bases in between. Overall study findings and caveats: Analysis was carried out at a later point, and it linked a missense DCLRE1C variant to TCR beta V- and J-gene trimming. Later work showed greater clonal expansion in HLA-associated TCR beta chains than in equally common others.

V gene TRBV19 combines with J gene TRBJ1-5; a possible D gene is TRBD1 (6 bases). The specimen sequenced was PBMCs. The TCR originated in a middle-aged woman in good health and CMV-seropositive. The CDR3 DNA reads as TGTGCCAGTAGTATCTTAGGGGGTCAGCCCCAGCATTTT. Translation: CASSILGGQPQHF.